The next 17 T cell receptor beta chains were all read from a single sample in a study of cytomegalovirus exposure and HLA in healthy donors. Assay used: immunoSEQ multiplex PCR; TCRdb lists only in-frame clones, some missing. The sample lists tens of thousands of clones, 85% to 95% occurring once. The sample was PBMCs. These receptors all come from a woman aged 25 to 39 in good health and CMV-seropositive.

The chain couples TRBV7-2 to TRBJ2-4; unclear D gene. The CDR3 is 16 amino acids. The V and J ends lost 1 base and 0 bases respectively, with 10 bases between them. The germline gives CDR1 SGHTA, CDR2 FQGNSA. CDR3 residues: CASSLVRLGAKNIQYF. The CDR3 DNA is TGTGCCAGCAGCTTAGTCAGACTCGGAGCCAAAAACATTCAGTACTTC.

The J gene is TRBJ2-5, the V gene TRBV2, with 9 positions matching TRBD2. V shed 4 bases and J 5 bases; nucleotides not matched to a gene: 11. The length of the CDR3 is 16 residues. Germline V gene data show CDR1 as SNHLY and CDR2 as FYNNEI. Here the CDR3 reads CASSGYLSGRGETQYF. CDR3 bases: TGTGCCAGCAGTGGCTACCTTAGCGGGAGAGGTGAGACCCAGTACTTC.

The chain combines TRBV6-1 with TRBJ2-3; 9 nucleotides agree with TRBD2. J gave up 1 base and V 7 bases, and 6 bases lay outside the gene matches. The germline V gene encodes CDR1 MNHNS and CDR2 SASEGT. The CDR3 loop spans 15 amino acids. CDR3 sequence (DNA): TGTGCCAGCACTCTCCGGACTAGCGGCACAGATACGCAGTATTTT. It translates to CASTLRTSGTDTQYF.

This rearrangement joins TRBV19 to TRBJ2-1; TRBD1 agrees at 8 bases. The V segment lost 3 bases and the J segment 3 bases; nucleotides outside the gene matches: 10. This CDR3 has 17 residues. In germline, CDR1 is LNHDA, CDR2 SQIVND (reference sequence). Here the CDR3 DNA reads TGTGCCAGTAGTATCCCCCAGACAGGGGTGGGCTACAATGAGCAGTTCTTC. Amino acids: CASSIPQTGVGYNEQFF.

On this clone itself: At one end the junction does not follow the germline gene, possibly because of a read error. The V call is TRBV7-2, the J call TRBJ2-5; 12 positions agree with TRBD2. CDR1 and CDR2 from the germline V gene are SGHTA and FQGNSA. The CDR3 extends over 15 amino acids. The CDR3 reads CASSLAGGPRETQYF. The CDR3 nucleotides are TGTGCCAGCAGCCTAGCGGGAGGGCCCCGTGAGACCCAGTACTTC.

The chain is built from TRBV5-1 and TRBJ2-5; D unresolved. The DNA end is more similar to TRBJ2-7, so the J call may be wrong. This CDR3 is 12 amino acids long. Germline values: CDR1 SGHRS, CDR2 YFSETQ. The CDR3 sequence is CASSAPAYEQYF. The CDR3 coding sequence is TGCGCCAGCAGCGCACCCGCCTACGAGCAGTACTTC.

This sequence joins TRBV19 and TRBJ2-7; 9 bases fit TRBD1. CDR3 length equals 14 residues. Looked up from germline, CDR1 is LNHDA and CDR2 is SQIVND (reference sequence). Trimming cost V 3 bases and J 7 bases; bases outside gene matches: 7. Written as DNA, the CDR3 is TGTGCCAGTAGTATGTACAGGGGGCCGGGGGAGCAGTACTTC. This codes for CASSMYRGPGEQYF.

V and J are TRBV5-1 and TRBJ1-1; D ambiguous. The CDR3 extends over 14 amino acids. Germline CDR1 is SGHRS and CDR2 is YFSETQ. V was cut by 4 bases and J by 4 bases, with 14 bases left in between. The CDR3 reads CASSQAPRVTEAFF. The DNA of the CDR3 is TGCGCCAGCAGCCAGGCGCCACGAGTCACTGAAGCTTTCTTT.

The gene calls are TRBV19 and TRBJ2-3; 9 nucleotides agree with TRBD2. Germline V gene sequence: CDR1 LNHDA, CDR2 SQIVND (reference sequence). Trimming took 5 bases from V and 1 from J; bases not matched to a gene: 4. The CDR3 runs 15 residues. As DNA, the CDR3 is TGTGCCAGTAGTGGGACTAGCCACGGCACAGATACGCAGTATTTT. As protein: CASSGTSHGTDTQYF.

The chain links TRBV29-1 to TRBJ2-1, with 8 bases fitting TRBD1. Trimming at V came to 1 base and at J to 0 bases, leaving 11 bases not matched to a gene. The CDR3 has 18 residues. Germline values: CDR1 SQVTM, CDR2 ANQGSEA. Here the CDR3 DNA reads TGCAGCGTTGAAGCCGCAGGGGGCTCATCAAGCTCCTACAATGAGCAGTTCTTC. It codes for CSVEAAGGSSSSYNEQFF.

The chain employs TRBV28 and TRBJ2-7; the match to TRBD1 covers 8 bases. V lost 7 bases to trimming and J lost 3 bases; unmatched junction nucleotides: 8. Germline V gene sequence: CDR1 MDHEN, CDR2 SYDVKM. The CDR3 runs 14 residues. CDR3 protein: CASKSGGAGYEQYF. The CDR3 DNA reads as TGTGCCAGCAAATCAGGGGGCGCGGGCTACGAGCAGTACTTC. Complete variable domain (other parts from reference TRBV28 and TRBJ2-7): DVKVTQSSRYLVKRTGEKVFLECVQDMDHENMFWYRQDPGLGLRLIYFSYDVKMKEKGDIPEGYSVSREKKERFSLILESASTNQTSMYLCASKSGGAGYEQYFGPGTRLTVT.

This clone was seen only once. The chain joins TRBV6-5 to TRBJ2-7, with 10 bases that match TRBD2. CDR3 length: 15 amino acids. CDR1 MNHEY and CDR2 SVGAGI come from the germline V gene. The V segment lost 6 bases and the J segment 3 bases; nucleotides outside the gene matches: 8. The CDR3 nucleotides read TGTGCCAGCAGCTCTACTAGCGGGAAGGGCTACGAGCAGTACTTC. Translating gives CASSSTSGKGYEQYF.

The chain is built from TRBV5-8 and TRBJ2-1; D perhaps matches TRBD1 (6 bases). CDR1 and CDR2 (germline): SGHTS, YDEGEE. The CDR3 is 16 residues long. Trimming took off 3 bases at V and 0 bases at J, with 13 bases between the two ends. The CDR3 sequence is CASSSYRVSSYNEQFF. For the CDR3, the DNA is TGTGCCAGCAGCTCTTACAGGGTAAGCTCCTACAATGAGCAGTTCTTC.

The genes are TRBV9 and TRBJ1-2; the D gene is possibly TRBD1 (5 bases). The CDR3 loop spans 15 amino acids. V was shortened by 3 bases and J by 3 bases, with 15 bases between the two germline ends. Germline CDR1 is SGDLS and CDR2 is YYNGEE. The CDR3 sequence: CASSAHDRPYYGYTF. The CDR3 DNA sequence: TGTGCCAGCAGCGCCCACGACAGACCATACTATGGCTACACCTTC.

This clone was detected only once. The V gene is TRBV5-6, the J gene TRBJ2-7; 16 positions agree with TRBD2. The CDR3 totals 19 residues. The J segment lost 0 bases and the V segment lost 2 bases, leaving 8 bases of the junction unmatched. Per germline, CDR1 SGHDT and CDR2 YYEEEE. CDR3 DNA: TGTGCCAGCAGCTTAAGTCCGGGACTAGCGGGAGGGTACTCCTACGAGCAGTACTTC. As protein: CASSLSPGLAGGYSYEQYF.

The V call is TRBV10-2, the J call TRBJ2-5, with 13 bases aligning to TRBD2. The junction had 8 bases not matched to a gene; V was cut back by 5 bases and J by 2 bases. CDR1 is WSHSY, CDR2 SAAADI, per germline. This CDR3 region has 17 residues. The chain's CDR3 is CASSPTGLAGIQETQYF. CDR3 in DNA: TGCGCCAGCAGTCCGACGGGACTAGCGGGGATACAAGAGACCCAGTACTTC.

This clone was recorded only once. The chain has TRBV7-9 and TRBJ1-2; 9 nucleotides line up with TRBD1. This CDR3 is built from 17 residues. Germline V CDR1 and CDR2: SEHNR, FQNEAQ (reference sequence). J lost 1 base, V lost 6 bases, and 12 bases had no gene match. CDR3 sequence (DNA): TGTGCCAGCAGACGGGCGGACAGGGGTACCCTTAACTATGGCTACACCTTC. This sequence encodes CASRRADRGTLNYGYTF.